This T cell receptor (beta chain) was captured in a study of T cell responses to AZD1222 COVID-19 vaccine. Sequencing was performed with immunoSEQ multiplex PCR; in TCRdb, only in-frame clones are kept and a portion is missing. The sample comprises about 210,000 clones, around 94% of which are singletons, and approximately 1.7% rests with the top ten. Deletions cut 0 bases from V and 3 bases from J, with 14 bases between. The CDR3 runs to 16 residues. Germline loops: CDR1 MNHEY, CDR2 SVGAGI. This clone was observed once. This specimen was peripheral blood, taken 28 days after the second dose of the MenACWY control vaccine. The J gene is TRBJ1-2, the V gene TRBV6-5; D remains ambiguous. This clonotype originated in an adult who received the MenACWY meningococcal vaccine as a control. The CDR3 DNA sequence: TGTGCCAGCAGTTACTCGATTCGTCAGCTTTACTATGGCTACACCTTC. This codes for CASSYSIRQLYYGYTF.